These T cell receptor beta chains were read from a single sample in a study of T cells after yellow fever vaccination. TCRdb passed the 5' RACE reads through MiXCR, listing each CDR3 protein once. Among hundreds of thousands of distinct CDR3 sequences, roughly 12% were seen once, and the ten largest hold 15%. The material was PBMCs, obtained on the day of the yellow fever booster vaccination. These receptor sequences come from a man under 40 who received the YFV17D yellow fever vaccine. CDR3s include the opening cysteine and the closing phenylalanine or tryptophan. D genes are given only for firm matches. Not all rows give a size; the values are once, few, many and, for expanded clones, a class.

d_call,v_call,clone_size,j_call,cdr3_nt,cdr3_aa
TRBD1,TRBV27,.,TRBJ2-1,TGTGCCAGCGGACCGGGACAGGGGGGGTTTGAGTGGTTCTTC,CASGPGQGGFEWFF
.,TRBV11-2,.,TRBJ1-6,TGTGCCAGCAGCTTGCGAGGCTATAATTCACCCCTCCACTTT,CASSLRGYNSPLHF
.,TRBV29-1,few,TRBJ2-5,TGCAGCGTGCAGGGGGGAGAGTTGGAGACCCAGTACTTC,CSVQGGELETQYF
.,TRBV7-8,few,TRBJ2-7,TGTGCCAGCAGTTATAGACCCGCCTCCTACGAGCAGTACTTC,CASSYRPASYEQYF
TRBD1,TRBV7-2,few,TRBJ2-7,TGTGCCAGCAGCTTAATGGGACAGGGGGCATACGAGCAGTACTTC,CASSLMGQGAYEQYF
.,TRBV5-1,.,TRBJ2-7,TGCGCCAGCTCCAGAGGGGCACGGGAGCAGTACTTC,CASSRGAREQYF
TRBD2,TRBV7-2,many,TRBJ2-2,TGTGCCAGCAGCTTAGTCCCTAGCGGGATATCCGGGGAGCTGTTTTTT,CASSLVPSGISGELFF
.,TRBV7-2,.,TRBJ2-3,TGTGCCAGCAGCTTAGACGGGAGTGGTTATACGCAGTATTTT,CASSLDGSGYTQYF
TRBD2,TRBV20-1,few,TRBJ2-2,TGCAGTGCTAGATGGGGCCTAGCGGGAGGCACCGGGGAGCTGTTTTTT,CSARWGLAGGTGELFF
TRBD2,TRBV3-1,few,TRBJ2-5,TGTGCCAGCAGCCAAGCTGCCGGGACTAGACAAGAGACCCAGTACTTC,CASSQAAGTRQETQYF
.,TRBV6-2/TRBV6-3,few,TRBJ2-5,TGTGCCAGCACCCACGAAGAGACCCAGTACTTC,CASTHEETQYF
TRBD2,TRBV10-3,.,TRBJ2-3,TGTGCCATCAGAACTAGCGGGGCATTTACAGATACGCAGTATTTT,CAIRTSGAFTDTQYF
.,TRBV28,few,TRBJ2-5,TGTGCCAGCAGTGACCGCCAGACCCAGTACTTC,CASSDRQTQYF
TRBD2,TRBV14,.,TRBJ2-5,TGTGCCAGCAGCCAAGAAGGGTCTTCGGGGGGGCCCCAAGAGACCCAGTACTTC,CASSQEGSSGGPQETQYF
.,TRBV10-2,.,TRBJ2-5,TGCGCCAGCAGTGAGCCTAGGACTGGAAAAGAGACCCAGTACTTC,CASSEPRTGKETQYF
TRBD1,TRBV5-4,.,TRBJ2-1,TGTGCCAGCAGCTTGGGGACAGGGTTGGCGTCTGAGCAGTTCTTC,CASSLGTGLASEQFF
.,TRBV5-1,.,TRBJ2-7,TGCGCCAGCAGCTTGGCTGAAATGCTTCGCGAGCAGTACTTC,CASSLAEMLREQYF
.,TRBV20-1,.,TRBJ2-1,TGCAGTGCCTCTGCCCCGGGACCAAACAATGAGCAGTTCTTC,CSASAPGPNNEQFF
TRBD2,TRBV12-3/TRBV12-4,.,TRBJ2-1,TGTGCCAGCAGTTCCACGGGAGGCGGGGGTAGGAATGAGCAGTTCTTC,CASSSTGGGGRNEQFF
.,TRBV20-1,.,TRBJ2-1,TGCAGTGCCAGGGTGAGGAATGAGCAGTTCTTC,CSARVRNEQFF
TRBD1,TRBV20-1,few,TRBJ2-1,TGCAGTGCTAGAGATCCCTACGAACAGGGGGCTTACAATGAGCAGTTCTTC,CSARDPYEQGAYNEQFF
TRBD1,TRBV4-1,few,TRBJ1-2,TGCGCCAGCAGCCGGGACAGGGGAAGCAGTCGCGACTATGGCTACACCTTC,CASSRDRGSSRDYGYTF
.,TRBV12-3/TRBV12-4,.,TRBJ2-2,TGTGCCAGCAGTCCTCTCCAGGGCGCCGGGGAGCTGTTTTTT,CASSPLQGAGELFF
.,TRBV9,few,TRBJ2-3,TGTGCCAGCAGCGGATTCCGGGATGCGCAGTATTTT,CASSGFRDAQYF
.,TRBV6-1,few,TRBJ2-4,TGTGCCAGCAGCGACAGCTCCTTAGCCAAAAACATTCAGTACTTC,CASSDSSLAKNIQYF
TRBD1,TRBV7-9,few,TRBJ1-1,TGTGCCAGCAGCTCGGGACAGGGGATGGACACTGAAGCTTTCTTT,CASSSGQGMDTEAFF
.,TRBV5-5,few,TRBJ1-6,TGTGCCAGCAGCCAGGCACAGCATTATAATTCACCCCTCCACTTT,CASSQAQHYNSPLHF
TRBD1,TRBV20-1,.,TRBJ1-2,TGCAGTGCTCCTCCCCAAGGGGGACAGGACTCCTATGGCTACACCTTC,CSAPPQGGQDSYGYTF
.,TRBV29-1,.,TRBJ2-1,TGCAGCGTTGGACCCGGAGACGAGTTCTTC,CSVGPGDEFF
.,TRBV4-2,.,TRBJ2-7,TGTGCCAGCAGCTTCCGAGGGGGGGGTCCCTACGAGCAGTACTTC,CASSFRGGGPYEQYF
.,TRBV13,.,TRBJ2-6,TGTGCCAGCAGCACCAAGACAGGAAATGGAGCTCTGGCGGCCAACGTCCTGACTTTC,CASSTKTGNGALAANVLTF
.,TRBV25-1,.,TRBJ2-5,TGTGCCAGCAGTGAAGAACCCCGGACGTACCAAGAGACCCAGTACTTC,CASSEEPRTYQETQYF
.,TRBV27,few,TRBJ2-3,TGTGCCAGCAGTCGATTCGCAGATACGCAGTATTTT,CASSRFADTQYF
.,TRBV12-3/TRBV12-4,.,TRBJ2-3,TGTGCCAGCAGCCTGGGCTGGGACACAGATACGCAGTATTTT,CASSLGWDTDTQYF
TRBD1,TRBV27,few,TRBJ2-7,TGTGCCAGCAGTCTCACAGGGGATAGCTCCTACGAGCAGTACTTC,CASSLTGDSSYEQYF
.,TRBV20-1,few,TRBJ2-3,TGCAGTGCTAGACAGTCCGCGGCCCAACGCACAGATACGCAGTATTTT,CSARQSAAQRTDTQYF
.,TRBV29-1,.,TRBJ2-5,TGCAGCGCTGCGCCCCAGGGGCGGCAAGAGACCCAGTACTTC,CSAAPQGRQETQYF
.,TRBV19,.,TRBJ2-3,TGTGCCAGTACCGCGTCCGGGATCGGAGATACGCAGTATTTT,CASTASGIGDTQYF
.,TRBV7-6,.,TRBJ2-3,TGTGCCAGCAGCTTAGTTGGGGTTGGGAATACGCAGTATTTT,CASSLVGVGNTQYF
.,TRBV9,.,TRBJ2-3,TGTGCCAGCAGCGTAGATCCCGGCTACGCTGGCCCAGATACGCAGTATTTT,CASSVDPGYAGPDTQYF
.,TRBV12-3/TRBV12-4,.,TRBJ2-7,TGTGCCAGCAGCGGCTCGTGGTACGAGCAGTACTTC,CASSGSWYEQYF
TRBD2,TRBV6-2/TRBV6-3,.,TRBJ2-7,TGTGCCAGCAGTTATGGGGGGGGGGTAGCGGGAGTGAGAGAGCAGTACTTC,CASSYGGGVAGVREQYF
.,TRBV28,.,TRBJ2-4,TGTGCCAGCAGTTCCCTCGGGATGGCCAAAAACATTCAGTACTTC,CASSSLGMAKNIQYF
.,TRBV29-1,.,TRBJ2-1,TGCAGCGTTGTTAGCAGCGGCTCCTACAATGAGCAGTTCTTC,CSVVSSGSYNEQFF
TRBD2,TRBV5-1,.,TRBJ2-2,TGCGCCAGCAGCTTAAGACTAGCGGAGGGGGAGCTGTTTTTT,CASSLRLAEGELFF
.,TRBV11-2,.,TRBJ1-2,TGTGCCAGCAGCTCGTTACGTTCTAACTATGGCTACACCTTC,CASSSLRSNYGYTF
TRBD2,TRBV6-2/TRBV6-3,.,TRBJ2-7,TGTGCCAGCAGTTACGGAGGCGGGAGGGCCTACGAGCAGTACTTC,CASSYGGGRAYEQYF
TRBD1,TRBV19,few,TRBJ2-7,TGTGCCAGTAGTTCCCCCCGGGACAGGGGCCTCTACGAGCAGTACTTC,CASSSPRDRGLYEQYF